The 21 T cell receptor beta chains reported below all come from one sample, sequenced in a study of blood T cell repertoires in COVID-19. The repertoire was sequenced with immunoSEQ multiplex PCR; TCRdb's copy has only in-frame clones and lacks some. Of about 40,000 clones in the sample, about 89% were seen once. Sequencing was performed on peripheral blood. The receptors were gathered from a man in his 70s with active COVID-19.

The chain combines TRBV28 with TRBJ1-6; D ambiguous. V shed 6 bases and J shed 5 bases, with 14 bases lying between them. The CDR3 extends over 15 amino acids. The V gene's germline CDR1 is MDHEN and CDR2 SYDVKM. CDR3 bases: TGTGCCAGCAGCCACTCCGACGGGAATAATTCACCCCTCCACTTT. Protein sequence: CASSHSDGNNSPLHF.

The chain recombines TRBV10-3 with TRBJ1-1; possibly TRBD1 for D (5 bases). Trimming cost V 7 bases and J 4 bases, with 16 bases left between them. This CDR3 has 14 residues. The germline V gene encodes CDR1 ENHRY and CDR2 SYGVKD. CDR3 nucleotides: TGTGCCATCACCCCCCAGGGCCCGAGCACTGAAGCTTTCTTT. Its protein product is CAITPQGPSTEAFF.

The V and J genes are TRBV5-1 and TRBJ2-2; 9 bases match TRBD1. The J segment lost 7 bases and the V segment lost 4 bases, leaving 8 bases of the junction unmatched. This CDR3 has 15 amino acids. The V gene's germline CDR1 is SGHRS and CDR2 YFSETQ. In nucleotides, the CDR3 is TGCGCCAGCAGCCCGGACAGGGGCCCTAACGGGGAGCTGTTTTTT. Amino acids: CASSPDRGPNGELFF.

This rearrangement joins TRBV5-4 to TRBJ1-1; the match to TRBD1 covers 11 bases. J was trimmed by 0 bases and V by 4 bases; bases with no gene match: 5. CDR3 length: 16 amino acids. From germline, CDR1 is SGHNT and CDR2 YYREEE (reference sequence). The chain's CDR3 is CASSTGTGGVNTEAFF. As DNA, the CDR3 is TGTGCCAGCAGCACCGGGACAGGGGGTGTGAACACTGAAGCTTTCTTT.

The chain recombines TRBV6-5 with TRBJ2-1; 7 positions agree with TRBD1. The germline CDR1 and CDR2 sequences are MNHEY and SVGAGI. The V segment lost 6 bases and the J segment 1 base; nucleotides outside the gene matches: 6. This CDR3 is built from 15 residues. This CDR3 reads CASRPTGQSYNEQFF. The CDR3 coding sequence is TGTGCCAGCAGGCCCACGGGACAGTCCTACAATGAGCAGTTCTTC.

V and J are TRBV5-1 and TRBJ2-3, with 9 bases lining up with TRBD2. V trimming: 0 bases; J trimming: 4 bases; junction bases outside the gene matches: 6. The V gene's germline CDR1 is SGHRS and CDR2 YFSETQ. This CDR3 spans 16 amino acids. CDR3 loop: CASSLALAGESDTQYF. The CDR3 DNA is TGCGCCAGCAGCTTGGCCTTAGCGGGGGAGTCAGATACGCAGTATTTT.

The chain combines TRBV5-6 with TRBJ1-2; D gene uncertain. Germline V gives CDR1 SGHDT, CDR2 YYEEEE. The CDR3 is 12 residues long. V lost 5 bases, J lost 5 bases, and 10 bases lay in between. The CDR3 region is CASRLGEYGYTF. CDR3 nucleotide sequence: TGTGCCAGCAGGCTGGGAGAATATGGCTACACCTTC.

The V and J genes are TRBV15 and TRBJ1-5; TRBD1 matches at 8 bases. This CDR3 is 16 amino acids long. Unmatched junction bases numbered 7, after V lost 5 bases and J lost 1 base. From germline, CDR1 is LNHNV and CDR2 YYDKDF (reference sequence). The CDR3 region is CATSAATGESNQPQHF. DNA for the CDR3: TGTGCCACCAGCGCAGCGACAGGGGAGAGCAATCAGCCCCAGCATTTT.

The rearrangement joins TRBV6-2 or TRBV6-3 to TRBJ2-1; TRBD2 aligns across 8 bases. Germline CDR1 MNHEY, CDR2 SVGEGT. This CDR3 is 15 amino acids long. V trimming: 5 bases; J trimming: 2 bases; junction bases outside the gene matches: 5. The CDR3 bases are TGTGCCAGCAGTACACTCGGGGGGGCCTACAATGAGCAGTTCTTC. Protein: CASSTLGGAYNEQFF.

J is TRBJ1-4 and V is TRBV6-5, with TRBD1 identical over 7 bases. Germline CDR1 reads MNHEY; CDR2 reads SVGAGI. The CDR3 is 14 residues long. The J segment lost 8 bases and the V segment lost 6 bases, leaving 9 bases of the junction unmatched. The DNA of the CDR3 is TGTGCCAGCAGGCAGGGGGAAATACGGGAAAAACTGTTTTTT. Its protein product is CASRQGEIREKLFF.

This clone was seen a handful of times. The genes are TRBV4-2 and TRBJ1-5, with D unresolved. Germline V gives CDR1 LGHNA, CDR2 YNFKEQ. Between the trimmed V and J ends, which lost 0 bases and 5 bases, there was a span of 5 bases. CDR3 size: 13 residues. CDR3 amino acids: CASSQDQYQPQHF. CDR3 coding DNA: TGTGCCAGCAGCCAAGACCAATATCAGCCCCAGCATTTT.

The chain uses TRBV7-3 and TRBJ2-5, with 15 bases matching TRBD2. This CDR3 comprises 16 residues. J gave up 6 bases and V 5 bases, and 7 bases lay outside the gene matches. The germline gives CDR1 SGHTA, CDR2 FQGTGA. This CDR3 reads CASSPGTSGGMKTQYF. The CDR3 DNA sequence: TGTGCCAGCAGCCCCGGGACTAGCGGGGGGATGAAGACCCAGTACTTC. The whole variable domain, filled in from reference TRBV7-3 and TRBJ2-5, reads GAGVSQTPSNKVTEKGKYVELRCDPISGHTALYWYRQSLGQGPEFLIYFQGTGAADDSGLPNDRFFAVRPEGSVSTLKIQRTERGDSAVYLCASSPGTSGGMKTQYFGPGTRLLVL.

This sequence joins TRBV7-9 and TRBJ2-2; D may be TRBD1 (5 bases). CDR1 is SEHNR, CDR2 FQNEAQ, per germline (reference sequence). The CDR3 is 15 residues long. Trimming pared 3 bases from V and 0 bases from J, leaving 8 bases between. The CDR3 nucleotides are TGTGCCAGCAGCTTTATGGACACGAACACCGGGGAGCTGTTTTTT. Residues: CASSFMDTNTGELFF.

CDR3 sequence: CASSKPVSETQYF. The CDR3 DNA follows: TGTGCCAGCAGTAAGCCCGTTTCGGAGACCCAGTACTTC. V gene TRBV25-1 combines with J gene TRBJ2-5; D ambiguous. This CDR3 is built from 13 residues. The V gene lost 5 bases and the J gene lost 5 bases, with 12 bases spanning the gap. Germline values: CDR1 MGHDK, CDR2 SYGVNS.

The V and J genes are TRBV10-1 and TRBJ2-5; possibly TRBD1 for D (6 bases). V was trimmed by 8 bases and J by 0 bases, leaving 16 bases between them. This CDR3 comprises 15 residues. Germline V gene data show CDR1 as WNHNN and CDR2 as SYGVQD (reference sequence). The CDR3 DNA sequence: TGCGCCAGCCAACGCCCAGGGGACCACCAAGAGACCCAGTACTTC. Translation: CASQRPGDHQETQYF.

The chain recombines TRBV20-1 with TRBJ2-5; 11 bases are shared with TRBD2. The CDR3 loop spans 15 amino acids. The ends lost 3 bases at V and 1 base at J; junction bases unmatched: 4. Germline values: CDR1 DFQATT, CDR2 SNEGSKA (reference sequence). The CDR3 spells CSASGTSGIQETQYF. The CDR3 nucleotides are TGCAGTGCTAGTGGGACTAGCGGAATCCAAGAGACCCAGTACTTC.

Comment on this clone: Other nucleotide sequences from this sample produce the same CDR3. V is TRBV19 and J is TRBJ2-1; 8 bases are a match to TRBD2. The CDR3 has 15 residues. CDR1 and CDR2 from the germline V gene are LNHDA and SQIVND (reference sequence). The V segment lost 4 bases and the J segment 0 bases; nucleotides outside the gene matches: 2. The CDR3 DNA is TGTGCCAGTAGTAACCGGGGGGGCTCCTACAATGAGCAGTTCTTC. This gives the protein CASSNRGGSYNEQFF.

The J gene is TRBJ2-5, the V gene TRBV2; 7 bases are a match to TRBD1. Trimming took 7 bases from V and 7 from J; bases not matched to a gene: 6. In germline, CDR1 is SNHLY, CDR2 FYNNEI. This CDR3 has 12 residues. Written as DNA, the CDR3 is TGTGCCAGCACCTGGGACAGCGCGACCCAGTACTTC. As protein: CASTWDSATQYF.

The V gene is TRBV19, the J gene TRBJ2-4; D possibly corresponds to TRBD1 (6 bases). The CDR3 contains 15 residues. Trimming cost V 3 bases and J 3 bases, with 12 bases left between them. Germline CDR1 LNHDA, CDR2 SQIVND (reference sequence). The CDR3 DNA is TGTGCCAGTAGTATGGCGAGGGACAACAAAAACATTCAGTACTTC. Its translation is CASSMARDNKNIQYF. Looking up the rest from reference TRBV19 and TRBJ2-4 gives the full variable domain: DGGITQSPKYLFRKEGQNVTLSCEQNLNHDAMYWYRQDPGQGLRLIYYSQIVNDFQKGDIAEGYSVSREKKESFPLTVTSAQKNPTAFYLCASSMARDNKNIQYFGAGTRLSVL.

This clone has just one count. The rearrangement joins TRBV11-2 to TRBJ2-1, with TRBD2 matching over 9 bases. V gave up 2 bases and J gave up 9 bases; unmatched junction bases: 8. The germline V gene encodes CDR1 SGHAT and CDR2 FQNNGV. CDR3 length: 15 residues. The CDR3 nucleotides are TGTGCCAGCAGCTTAATTCGCGGGGGGGCGGGTGAGCAGTTCTTC. Its translation is CASSLIRGGAGEQFF.

The rearrangement joins TRBV6-6 to TRBJ2-1; weak D call: TRBD1 (6 bases). V gave up 5 bases and J gave up 0 bases, with 11 bases separating them. This CDR3 has 15 amino acids. CDR1 and CDR2 (germline): MNHNY, SVGAGI (reference sequence). The CDR3 DNA sequence: TGTGCCAGCAGTCAGAGGACAGCCTCCTACAATGAGCAGTTCTTC. Its protein product is CASSQRTASYNEQFF.